Below, 16 T cell receptor beta chains from the same sample are listed, as sequenced in a study of control samples from healthy donors and cancer patients. Only in-frame clones appear in the TCRdb table, and some are missing; sequencing was by immunoSEQ multiplex PCR. The table lists approximately 50,000 clones, roughly 86% of them singletons. Sequences were obtained from PBMCs. The source of these receptors is a woman aged 55-69 years with lung cancer.

DNA of the CDR3: TGTGCCAGCAGCCAAAAAAACTCGGTCGCTAGCGGAAATTACAATGAGCAGTTCTTC. This sequence encodes CASSQKNSVASGNYNEQFF. The chain couples TRBV14 to TRBJ2-1; 7 positions match TRBD2. The CDR3 totals 19 residues. The germline V gene has CDR1 SGHDN and CDR2 FVKESK. Trimming at V came to 2 bases and at J to 4 bases, leaving 17 bases not matched to a gene.

The rearrangement links TRBV5-1 to TRBJ2-3; the match to TRBD1 covers 11 bases. The ends lost 4 bases at V and 2 bases at J; junction bases unmatched: 3. The CDR3 is made up of 15 amino acids. The germline CDR1 and CDR2 sequences are SGHRS and YFSETQ. The CDR3 spells CASSPDRGLTDTQYF. For the CDR3, the DNA is TGCGCCAGCAGCCCGGACAGGGGGCTCACAGATACGCAGTATTTT.

V gene TRBV7-2 combines with J gene TRBJ1-5; possible D gene TRBD1, 5 bases. V lost 4 bases to trimming and J lost 1 base, with 11 bases between them. Per germline, CDR1 SGHTA and CDR2 FQGNSA. CDR3 size: 15 residues. The CDR3 protein is CASSSGYRSNQPQHF. The CDR3 DNA sequence: TGTGCCAGCAGCTCCGGTTACAGGAGCAATCAGCCCCAGCATTTT.

This sequence joins TRBV5-1 and TRBJ2-3; TRBD2 agrees at 9 bases. V lost 3 bases and J lost 4; bases outside the gene matches: 12. CDR1 is SGHRS and CDR2 is YFSETQ in the germline V gene. The CDR3 totals 17 residues. CDR3 nucleotide sequence: TGCGCCAGCAGCTGGGGGGTAGCGGGAGTATATGCAGATACGCAGTATTTT. Residues: CASSWGVAGVYADTQYF.

The chain carries TRBV7-8 and TRBJ1-1; D is undetermined. The length of the CDR3 is 13 residues. V dropped 5 bases and J dropped 0 bases, with 7 bases sitting between them. Germline CDR1 and CDR2: SGHVS and FQNEAQ. CDR3 in amino acids: CASSPGLNTEAFF. The DNA of the CDR3 is TGTGCCAGCAGCCCCGGACTGAACACTGAAGCTTTCTTT.

The chain links TRBV5-4 to TRBJ2-7; 11 bases match TRBD2. Trimming took 3 bases from V and 6 from J; bases not matched to a gene: 5. The CDR3 extends over 14 amino acids. Looked up from germline, CDR1 is SGHNT and CDR2 is YYREEE (reference sequence). CDR3 DNA: TGTGCCAGCAGCTCACAGACTAGCGGGATCGAGCAGTACTTC. It encodes CASSSQTSGIEQYF.

This sequence joins TRBV20-1 and TRBJ1-5, with 10 bases matching TRBD1. The ends lost 3 bases at V and 6 bases at J; junction bases unmatched: 8. CDR3 length: 15 amino acids. Looked up from germline, CDR1 is DFQATT and CDR2 is SNEGSKA (reference sequence). The CDR3 nucleotides are TGCAGTGCTAGTGGCTTCGGACAGGGGGGTCAGCCCCAGCATTTT. Residues: CSASGFGQGGQPQHF.

Concerning this clone: Sequence at one end of the junction differs from germline and may be a read error. This chain uses TRBV28 with TRBJ2-1, with D possibly being TRBD2 (5 bases). Germline V gives CDR1 MDHEN, CDR2 SYDVKM. This CDR3 has 12 amino acids. The CDR3, as DNA: TGTGCCAGCAGTTTAGTGTGGGAGAGAATAATCTTC. This translates into CASSLVWERIIF.

This clone was recorded only once. V gene TRBV28 combines with J gene TRBJ2-7; TRBD1 matches at 10 bases. J gave up 9 bases and V 6 bases, and 8 bases lay outside the gene matches. CDR3 size: 13 residues. Germline CDR1 and CDR2: MDHEN and SYDVKM. The CDR3, as DNA: TGTGCCAGCAGGACAGGGGGCGTACGGGGGCAGTACTTC. Its translation is CASRTGGVRGQYF.

This clone has only one observation. This chain connects TRBV5-1 to TRBJ1-3; D possibly corresponds to TRBD1 (6 bases). Germline assignment: CDR1 SGHRS and CDR2 YFSETQ. The ends were cut back, 4 bases at V and 0 bases at J, with 11 bases in the middle. CDR3 size: 15 residues. CDR3 in DNA: TGCGCCAGCAGCGACGGGACACTCTCTGGAAACACCATATATTTT. As protein: CASSDGTLSGNTIYF.

The chain employs TRBV7-3 and TRBJ2-1; D unclear. V was pared by 0 bases and J by 6 bases, with 6 bases between. This CDR3 has 13 amino acids. Germline CDR1 is SGHTA and CDR2 is FQGTGA. CDR3 region: CASSLTGSNEQFF. The CDR3, as DNA: TGTGCCAGCAGCTTAACAGGGTCCAATGAGCAGTTCTTC.

V gene TRBV19 combines with J gene TRBJ1-5; D gene ambiguous. The V end was cut by 7 bases, the J end by 2 bases, with 15 bases between. Germline CDR1 reads LNHDA; CDR2 reads SQIVND (reference sequence). The CDR3 loop spans 15 amino acids. The CDR3: CASKREGVGNQPQHF. CDR3 nucleotides: TGTGCCAGTAAACGGGAGGGAGTGGGCAATCAGCCCCAGCATTTT. Using reference TRBV19 and TRBJ1-5 for the parts outside the CDR3, the full variable domain is DGGITQSPKYLFRKEGQNVTLSCEQNLNHDAMYWYRQDPGQGLRLIYYSQIVNDFQKGDIAEGYSVSREKKESFPLTVTSAQKNPTAFYLCASKREGVGNQPQHFGDGTRLSIL.

The gene calls are TRBV4-1 and TRBJ2-1; possibly TRBD2 for D (5 bases). Between the trimmed V and J ends, which lost 3 bases and 8 bases, there was a span of 23 bases. Per germline, CDR1 MGHRA and CDR2 YSYEKL. CDR3 length: 17 amino acids. In nucleotides, the CDR3 is TGCGCCAGCAGCCATATCCTTGCGGGTTCCCGGTGGGATGAGCAGTTCTTC. This encodes CASSHILAGSRWDEQFF.

This clone was detected a few times. CDR3: CASTSSTMSSYNEQFF. In DNA form, the CDR3 reads TGTGCCAGCACTAGCAGCACAATGAGCTCCTACAATGAGCAGTTCTTC. The V call is TRBV2, the J call TRBJ2-1; D possibly corresponds to TRBD2 (5 bases). The CDR3 sequence is 16 residues long. V was pared by 7 bases and J by 0 bases, with 16 bases between. Germline V gene lookup returns CDR1 SNHLY and CDR2 FYNNEI.

V gene TRBV11-2 combines with J gene TRBJ1-1; no clear D gene. CDR3 size: 14 residues. Trimming cost V 3 bases and J 0 bases, with 8 bases left between them. Per germline, CDR1 SGHAT and CDR2 FQNNGV. CDR3 amino acids: CASSFYGMNTEAFF. In nucleotides, the CDR3 is TGTGCCAGCAGCTTTTATGGGATGAACACTGAAGCTTTCTTT.

The rearrangement joins TRBV19 to TRBJ2-1, with D perhaps TRBD2 (6 bases). The V gene lost 2 bases and the J gene lost 12 bases, with 11 bases spanning the gap. Germline V gene data show CDR1 as LNHDA and CDR2 as SQIVND (reference sequence). The CDR3 has 12 residues. CDR3: CASSIRGDLQFF. The CDR3, as DNA: TGTGCCAGTAGTATAAGAGGGGACTTGCAGTTCTTC.